The TCR beta chain described here comes from a study of OX40 agonist ivuxolimab in advanced cancers. Notes on the study in general: Still undetermined is the antigen specificity of the expanded peripheral T cells.

Notes on this clone: Its antigen is as yet unknown.

Sequencing was performed with immunoSEQ multiplex PCR; in TCRdb, only in-frame clones are kept and a portion is missing. This sample carries around 29,000 clones, around nine tenths of them seen once, and the ten largest clones take approximately 19%. This CDR3 region has 12 residues. CDR1 is KGHSH and CDR2 is LQKENI in the germline V gene. V lost 3 bases, J lost 5 bases, and 4 bases lay in between. The specimen was CD4+ or CD8+ T cells sorted from blood, collected in a trial of the OX40 agonist ivuxolimab. The source of this sequence is an adult with an advanced solid tumor such as melanoma, head and neck, liver or kidney cancer. The rearrangement links TRBV18 to TRBJ2-2; D unresolved. The CDR3 is CASSPGTGELFF. As DNA, the CDR3 is TGTGCCAGCTCACCGGGGACCGGGGAGCTGTTTTTT.